The 17 T cell receptor beta chains presented below share a single source sample, sequenced in a study of T cells in Graves' hyperthyroidism and ophthalmopathy. TCR beta CDR3 region amplification was performed from RNA transcripts. An initial round of RT-PCR targeting the TCR CDR3 relied on the HTBI primer set. TCRdb re-analysed the multiplex PCR reads in MiXCR, keeping a single row per CDR3 protein. The sample consists of about 700,000 distinct CDR3 sequences, around 15% of them appearing once. Input material: blood. These receptors came from a woman between 18 and 30 years old with Graves' hyperthyroidism.

This clonotype was counted many times. Here the CDR3 DNA reads TGTGCCAGCAGCTGGACTAGCGGGGAATACAATGAGCAGTTCTTC. Translating it yields CASSWTSGEYNEQFF. The chain has TRBV13 and TRBJ2-1; 12 positions match TRBD2. This CDR3 contains 15 residues. After removal of 4 bases from V and 4 bases from J, the junction contained 2 bases not matched to a gene. Germline V gene lookup returns CDR1 PRHDT and CDR2 FYEKMQ (reference sequence).

This chain links TRBV20-1 with TRBJ1-6, with D uncertain. Trimming took 3 bases from V and 8 from J, leaving 11 bases between them. The CDR3 extends over 13 amino acids. Per the germline V gene, CDR1 is DFQATT and CDR2 is SNEGSKA (reference sequence). The CDR3 spells CSARIEKDSPLHF. Here the CDR3 DNA reads TGCAGTGCTAGGATAGAGAAGGATTCACCCCTCCACTTT.

The sample holds many counts of this clonotype. The chain has TRBV2 and TRBJ1-5; 7 bases fit TRBD1. The V and J ends lost 8 bases and 4 bases, in that order; junction bases with no gene match: 11. Per germline, CDR1 SNHLY and CDR2 FYNNEI. The CDR3 spans 15 residues. The CDR3 DNA reads as TGTGCCAGCTCAGGGGGGCAGGGGACGAATCAGCCCCAGCATTTT. Translating it yields CASSGGQGTNQPQHF.

This clonotype has ten or more counts. J is TRBJ1-1 and V is TRBV6-6, with 10 bases aligning to TRBD1. This CDR3 has 15 residues. In germline, CDR1 is MNHNY, CDR2 SVGAGI (reference sequence). The V and J ends lost 1 base and 3 bases, in that order; junction bases with no gene match: 2. The CDR3 DNA is TGTGCCAGCAGTTACTGGACAGGGGGGCACACTGAAGCTTTCTTT. It specifies CASSYWTGGHTEAFF.

V usage is TRBV4-1 and J usage is TRBJ2-7; 9 bases are a match to TRBD1. The germline gives CDR1 MGHRA, CDR2 YSYEKL. The length of the CDR3 is 15 residues. V gave up 3 bases and J gave up 5 bases; unmatched junction bases: 8. This CDR3 is CASSQPRDRVHEQYF. CDR3 coding DNA: TGCGCCAGCAGCCAGCCCCGGGACAGGGTCCACGAGCAGTACTTC.

The rearrangement joins TRBV18 to TRBJ1-2; no definite D call. V was shortened by 3 bases and J by 0 bases, with 11 bases between the two germline ends. This CDR3 region has 15 residues. From germline, CDR1 is KGHSH and CDR2 LQKENI. The CDR3 sequence: CASSPSWPANYGYTF. The CDR3 nucleotides read TGTGCCAGCTCACCGTCGTGGCCAGCTAACTATGGCTACACCTTC.

This clonotype was seen many times. The chain has TRBV12-3 or TRBV12-4 and TRBJ2-1; D is undetermined. V gave up 6 bases and J gave up 0 bases, with 6 bases separating them. The CDR3 has 13 residues. This CDR3 reads CASRRASYNEQFF. The CDR3 region has the DNA TGTGCCAGCAGAAGGGCCTCCTACAATGAGCAGTTCTTC.

In this sample, this clonotype turned up many times. The V call is TRBV2, the J call TRBJ2-5; D possibly uses TRBD1 or TRBD2 (6 bases each). Germline assignment: CDR1 SNHLY and CDR2 FYNNEI. The ends were cut back, 5 bases at V and 4 bases at J, with 17 bases in the middle. The CDR3 covers 15 residues. The CDR3 coding sequence is TGTGCCAGCAGTCCCCCGGGGGCAATAGGAGAGACCCAGTACTTC. Translating it yields CASSPPGAIGETQYF.

This clonotype was picked up many times. The V and J genes are TRBV7-8 and TRBJ2-1; TRBD1 aligns across 10 bases. CDR3 length: 14 amino acids. Germline loops: CDR1 SGHVS, CDR2 FQNEAQ. V shed 8 bases, J shed 3 bases, and the junction held 4 bases outside the gene matches. CDR3 coding DNA: TGTGCCAGCTTCCGGGACAGGGGCTACAATGAGCAGTTCTTC. Amino acid sequence: CASFRDRGYNEQFF. The full variable domain, with the rest looked up from reference TRBV7-8 and TRBJ2-1, is GAGVSQSPRYKVAKRGQDVALRCDPISGHVSLFWYQQALGQGPEFLTYFQNEAQLDKSGLPSDRFFAERPEGSVSTLKIQRTQQEDSAVYLCASFRDRGYNEQFFGPGTRLTVL.

The chain has TRBV20-1 and TRBJ1-6; D uncertain. The CDR3 sequence is 14 residues long. Trimming pared 6 bases from V and 11 bases from J, leaving 20 bases between. Germline V gene sequence: CDR1 DFQATT, CDR2 SNEGSKA (reference sequence). The CDR3 here is CSAQVWAENPPLHF. The CDR3 region has the DNA TGCAGTGCCCAGGTGTGGGCCGAGAATCCACCCCTCCACTTT.

This clonotype was picked up many times. This chain joins TRBV2 and TRBJ2-7; 8 nucleotides align to TRBD1. V was pared by 5 bases and J by 6 bases, with 6 bases of the junction left unmatched. This CDR3 comprises 13 residues. CDR1 is SNHLY, CDR2 FYNNEI, per germline. The CDR3 here is CASSRGTGSEQYF. Written as DNA, the CDR3 is TGTGCCAGCAGTCGGGGGACAGGATCCGAGCAGTACTTC.

This clonotype was detected ten times or more. V is TRBV28 and J is TRBJ2-5; D gene unclear. The germline V gene has CDR1 MDHEN and CDR2 SYDVKM. CDR3 length: 14 residues. Trimming took off 2 bases at V and 1 base at J, with 8 bases between the two ends. For the CDR3, the DNA is TGTGCCAGCAGTTTAAGGCAGCTCCAAGAGACCCAGTACTTC. This gives the protein CASSLRQLQETQYF.

This clonotype appeared many times. The chain uses TRBV7-2 and TRBJ1-1; D unresolved. Deletions cut 0 bases from V and 2 bases from J, with 4 bases between. CDR1 is SGHTA, CDR2 FQGNSA, per germline. The CDR3 is 13 residues long. The CDR3 spells CASSLAPNTEAFF. As DNA, the CDR3 is TGTGCCAGCAGCTTAGCCCCTAACACTGAAGCTTTCTTT.

This rearrangement joins TRBV24-1 to TRBJ2-3, with 7 bases lining up with TRBD2. CDR1 and CDR2 (germline): KGHDR, SFDVKD. CDR3 length: 17 amino acids. V was pared by 4 bases and J by 4 bases, with 13 bases of the junction left unmatched. CDR3 sequence: CATSENWAGESPDTQYF. CDR3 nucleotide sequence: TGTGCCACCAGTGAAAACTGGGCGGGGGAGAGTCCAGATACGCAGTATTTT.

This clonotype turned up a few times. The V call is TRBV12-3 or TRBV12-4, the J call TRBJ2-5; unclear D gene. The V gene lost 3 bases and the J gene lost 2 bases, with 19 bases spanning the gap. This CDR3 comprises 17 residues. CDR3 sequence: CASSFNLLETSQETQYF. The CDR3 coding sequence is TGTGCCAGCAGTTTTAATCTGCTAGAAACCTCACAAGAGACCCAGTACTTC.

There are a few counts of this clonotype. A clone one base away is much larger, so this may be a read error. The gene calls are TRBV6-5 and TRBJ2-7; possible D gene TRBD2, 6 bases. The CDR3 has 18 residues. Germline values: CDR1 MNHEY, CDR2 SVGAGI. Trimming took 0 bases from V and 9 from J, leaving 27 bases between them. In nucleotides, the CDR3 is TGTGCCAGCAGTTACTCCCTCCGGCCCGGGACTCGAAGGGTCTGGCAGTACTTC. Protein: CASSYSLRPGTRRVWQYF.

The J gene is TRBJ1-1, the V gene TRBV20-1; TRBD1 matches at 9 bases. The CDR3 covers 16 residues. From germline, CDR1 is DFQATT and CDR2 SNEGSKA (reference sequence). The J segment lost 7 bases and the V segment lost 6 bases, leaving 18 bases of the junction unmatched. CDR3 DNA sequence: TGCAGTGCCGATGCGACAGGGGGATGGTTACGGGATGAAGCTTTCTTT. It yields the protein CSADATGGWLRDEAFF.